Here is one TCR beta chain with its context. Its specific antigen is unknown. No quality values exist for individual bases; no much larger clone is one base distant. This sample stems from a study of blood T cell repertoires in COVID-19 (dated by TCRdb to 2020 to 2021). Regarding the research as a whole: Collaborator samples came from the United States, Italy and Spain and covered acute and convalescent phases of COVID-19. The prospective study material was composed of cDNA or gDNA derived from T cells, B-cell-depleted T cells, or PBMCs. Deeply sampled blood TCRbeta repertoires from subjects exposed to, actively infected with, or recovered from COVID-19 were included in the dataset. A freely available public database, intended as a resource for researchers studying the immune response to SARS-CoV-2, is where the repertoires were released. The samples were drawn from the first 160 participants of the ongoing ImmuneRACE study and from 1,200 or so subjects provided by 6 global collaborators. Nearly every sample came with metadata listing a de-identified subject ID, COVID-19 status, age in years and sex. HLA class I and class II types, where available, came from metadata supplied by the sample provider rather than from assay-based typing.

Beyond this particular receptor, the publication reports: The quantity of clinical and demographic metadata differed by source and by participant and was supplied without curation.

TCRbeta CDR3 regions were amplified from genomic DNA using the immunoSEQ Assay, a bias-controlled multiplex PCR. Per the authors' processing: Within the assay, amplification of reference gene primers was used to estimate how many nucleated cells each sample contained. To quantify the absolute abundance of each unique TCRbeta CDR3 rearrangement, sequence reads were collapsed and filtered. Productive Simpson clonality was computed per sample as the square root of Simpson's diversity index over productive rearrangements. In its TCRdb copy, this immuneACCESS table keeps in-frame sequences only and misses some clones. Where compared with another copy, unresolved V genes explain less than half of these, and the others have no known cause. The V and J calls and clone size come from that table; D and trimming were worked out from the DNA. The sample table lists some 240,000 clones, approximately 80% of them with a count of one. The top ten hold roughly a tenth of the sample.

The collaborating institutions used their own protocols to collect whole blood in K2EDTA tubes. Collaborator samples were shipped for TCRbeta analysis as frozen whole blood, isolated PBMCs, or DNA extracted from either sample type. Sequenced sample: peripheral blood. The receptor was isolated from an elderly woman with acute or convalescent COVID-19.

The CDR3 region: CASSLVTTSTDTQYF. Read as DNA, the sequence is TGTGCCAGCAGCTTAGTGACTACAAGCACAGATACGCAGTATTTT. The chain is assembled from TRBV7-9 and TRBJ2-3; D gene: possibly TRBD2, on 5 matching bases. For CDR1 and CDR2, the germline V gene (reference sequence) lists SEHNR and FQNEAQ. Spanning cysteine to phenylalanine, the CDR3 consists of 15 amino acids. This entry keeps only the CDR3 DNA: 45 bases, framed from base 1. A distance of 8 bases separates the germline ends of V and J, which lose 1 base and 0 bases respectively. Extended through the reference TRBV7-9 and TRBJ2-3 proteins, this CDR3 yields the full variable domain: DTGVSQNPRHKITKRGQNVTFRCDPISEHNRLYWYRQTLGQGPEFLTYFQNEAQLEKSRLLSDRFSAERPKGSFSTLEIQRTEQGDSAMYLCASSLVTTSTDTQYFGPGTRLTVL.